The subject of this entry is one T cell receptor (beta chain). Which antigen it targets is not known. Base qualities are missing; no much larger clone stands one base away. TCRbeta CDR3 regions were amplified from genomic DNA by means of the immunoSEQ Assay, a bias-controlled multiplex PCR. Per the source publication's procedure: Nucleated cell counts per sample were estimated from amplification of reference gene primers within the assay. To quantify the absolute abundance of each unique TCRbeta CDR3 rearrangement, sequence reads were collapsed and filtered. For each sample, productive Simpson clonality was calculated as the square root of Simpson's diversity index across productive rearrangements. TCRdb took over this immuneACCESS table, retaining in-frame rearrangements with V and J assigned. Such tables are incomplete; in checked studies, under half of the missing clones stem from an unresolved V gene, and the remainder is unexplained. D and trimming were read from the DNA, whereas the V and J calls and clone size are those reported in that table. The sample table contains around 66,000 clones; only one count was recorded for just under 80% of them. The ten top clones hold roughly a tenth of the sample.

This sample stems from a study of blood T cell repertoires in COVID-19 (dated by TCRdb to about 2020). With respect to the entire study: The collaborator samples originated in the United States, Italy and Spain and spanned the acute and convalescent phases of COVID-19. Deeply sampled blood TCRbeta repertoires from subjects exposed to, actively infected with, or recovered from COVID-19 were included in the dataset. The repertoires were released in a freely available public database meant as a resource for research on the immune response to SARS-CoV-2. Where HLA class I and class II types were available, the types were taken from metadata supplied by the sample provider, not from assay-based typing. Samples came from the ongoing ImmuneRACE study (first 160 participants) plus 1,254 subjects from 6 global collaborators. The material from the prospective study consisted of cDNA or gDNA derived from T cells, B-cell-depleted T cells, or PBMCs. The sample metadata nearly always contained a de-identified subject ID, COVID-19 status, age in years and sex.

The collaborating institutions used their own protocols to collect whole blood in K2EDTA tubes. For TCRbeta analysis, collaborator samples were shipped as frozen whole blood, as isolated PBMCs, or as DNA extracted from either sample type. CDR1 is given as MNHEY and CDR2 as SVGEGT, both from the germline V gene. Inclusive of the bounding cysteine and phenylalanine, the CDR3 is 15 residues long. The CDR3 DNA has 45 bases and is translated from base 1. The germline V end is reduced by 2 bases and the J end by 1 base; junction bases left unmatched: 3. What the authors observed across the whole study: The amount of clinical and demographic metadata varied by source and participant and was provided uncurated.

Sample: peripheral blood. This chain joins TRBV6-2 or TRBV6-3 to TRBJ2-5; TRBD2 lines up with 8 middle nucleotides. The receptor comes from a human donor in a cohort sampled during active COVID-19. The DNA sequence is TGTGCCAGCAGTTACGTGGGACTAGTCCAAGAGACCCAGTACTTC. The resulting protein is CASSYVGLVQETQYF.